The entry below describes one T cell receptor (beta chain). Its target is not known. With 7 bases removed from V and 0 bases from J, the gap between germline ends came to 9 bases. Germline loops: CDR1 MDHEN, CDR2 SYDVKM. The CDR3 length is 13 residues. Profiling relied on immunoSEQ multiplex PCR, and the TCRdb table lists in-frame clones only, not all of them. The table has roughly 90,000 clones, 85% to 95% seen once; the top ten hold 0.3% to 0.35%. This entry is derived from a study of graft-versus-host responses after intestinal transplantation. Whole-study context: Among the recipients, all got anti-thymocyte globulin induction and then tacrolimus and steroids for roughly three years.

The TCR was taken from a human donor who was the organ donor for an intestinal transplant. The starting material was unstimulated CD4+ T cells sorted from spleen or lymph node cells, obtained before transplant. The chain has TRBV28 and TRBJ1-1; D gene uncertain. The CDR3 loop is CASISPMNTEAFF. CDR3 DNA sequence: TGTGCCAGCATTTCACCTATGAACACTGAAGCTTTCTTT.